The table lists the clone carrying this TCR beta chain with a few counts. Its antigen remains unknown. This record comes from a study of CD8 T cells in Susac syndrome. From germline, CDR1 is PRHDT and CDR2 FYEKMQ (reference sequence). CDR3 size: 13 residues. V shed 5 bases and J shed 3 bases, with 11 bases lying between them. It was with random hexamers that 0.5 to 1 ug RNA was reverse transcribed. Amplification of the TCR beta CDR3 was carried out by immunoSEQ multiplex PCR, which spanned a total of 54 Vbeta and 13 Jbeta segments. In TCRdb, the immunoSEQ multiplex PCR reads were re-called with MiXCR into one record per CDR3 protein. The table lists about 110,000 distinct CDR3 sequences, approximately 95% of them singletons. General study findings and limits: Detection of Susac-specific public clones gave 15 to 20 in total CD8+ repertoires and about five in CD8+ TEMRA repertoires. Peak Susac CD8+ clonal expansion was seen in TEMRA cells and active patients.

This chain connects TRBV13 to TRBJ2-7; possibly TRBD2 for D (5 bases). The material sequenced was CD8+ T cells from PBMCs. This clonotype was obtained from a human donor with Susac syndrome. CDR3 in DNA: TGTGCCAGCAGCCAAGGACTGATCTACGAGCAGTACTTC. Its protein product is CASSQGLIYEQYF.